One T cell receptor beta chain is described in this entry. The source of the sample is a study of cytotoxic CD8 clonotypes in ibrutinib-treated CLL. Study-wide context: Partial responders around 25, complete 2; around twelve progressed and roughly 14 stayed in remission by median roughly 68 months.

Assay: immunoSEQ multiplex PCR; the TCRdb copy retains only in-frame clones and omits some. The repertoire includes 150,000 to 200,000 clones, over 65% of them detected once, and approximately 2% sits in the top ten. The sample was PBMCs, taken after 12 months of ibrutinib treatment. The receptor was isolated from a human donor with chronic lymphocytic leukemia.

The CDR3, as DNA: TGTGCCAGCATTCTGAGCGGTGGAGGTGAAGCTTTCTTT. It codes for CASILSGGGEAFF. V usage is TRBV28 and J usage is TRBJ1-1, with D unresolved. The CDR3 loop spans 13 amino acids. V lost 7 bases to trimming and J lost 7 bases, with 16 bases between them. Germline loops: CDR1 MDHEN, CDR2 SYDVKM.